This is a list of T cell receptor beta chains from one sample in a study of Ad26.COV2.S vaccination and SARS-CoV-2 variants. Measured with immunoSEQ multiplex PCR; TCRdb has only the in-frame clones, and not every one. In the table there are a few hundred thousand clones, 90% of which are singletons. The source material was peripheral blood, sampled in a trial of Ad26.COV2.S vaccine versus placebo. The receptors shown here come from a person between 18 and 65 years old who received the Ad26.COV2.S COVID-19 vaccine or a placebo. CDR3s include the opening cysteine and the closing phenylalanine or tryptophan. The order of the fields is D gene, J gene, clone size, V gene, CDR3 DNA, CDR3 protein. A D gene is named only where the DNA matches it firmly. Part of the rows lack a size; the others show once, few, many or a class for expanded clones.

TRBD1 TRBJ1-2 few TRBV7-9 TGTGCCAGCAAGTCGTCAGGGGGCTATGGCTACACCTTC CASKSSGGYGYTF
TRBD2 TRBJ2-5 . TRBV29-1 TGCAGCGTTGCGGGACGGTCAGTAGCGGGTCCCCAGCGGGAGACCCAGTACTTC CSVAGRSVAGPQRETQYF
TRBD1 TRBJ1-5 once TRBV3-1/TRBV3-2 TGTGCCAGCAGCCCGACCGGGACAGGGGGAAGCCAGCCCCAGCATTTT CASSPTGTGGSQPQHF
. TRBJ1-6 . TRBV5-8 TGTGCCAGCAGCTCCCCGGACATGAGAAATTCACCCCTCCACTTT CASSSPDMRNSPLHF
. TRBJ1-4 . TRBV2 TGTGCCAGCACGGCGGCGTCGGGAGCTAATGAAAAACTGTTTTTT CASTAASGANEKLFF
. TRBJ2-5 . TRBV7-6 TGTGCCAGCAGCGCGACAGGAAGGGTAAAGCCAGAGACCCAGTACTTC CASSATGRVKPETQYF
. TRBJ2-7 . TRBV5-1 TGCGCCAGCAGCTCGATTGAGGGCAATGGGTACGAGCAGTACTTC CASSSIEGNGYEQYF
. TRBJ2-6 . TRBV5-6 TGTGCCAGCAGCTTGCCAGTCTCTGGGGCCAACGTCCTGACTTTC CASSLPVSGANVLTF
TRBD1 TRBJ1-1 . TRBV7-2 TGTGCCAGCAGCTTCTCTCTAACAGGGGGCGGCACTGAAGCTTTCTTT CASSFSLTGGGTEAFF
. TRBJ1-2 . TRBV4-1 TGCGCCAGCAGCCACACCGACACTAACTATGGCTACACCTTC CASSHTDTNYGYTF
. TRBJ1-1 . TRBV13 TGTGCCAGCAGCTTTCCCTCAAAAGAAGCTATGAACACTGAAGCTTTCTTT CASSFPSKEAMNTEAFF